This T cell receptor beta chain was sequenced in a study of chemoradiotherapy in HPV16-positive cancers. Study observations and caveats: Non-HPV-specific T cells did not expand in tumors during treatment, whereas candidate HPV-specific clones and E7-related motifs did. In HPV16-positive patients, HPV-responsive T-cell expansion tracked better recurrence-free survival.

Germline loops: CDR1 SEHNR, CDR2 FQNEAQ (reference sequence). V was clipped by 4 bases and J by 2 bases; unmatched bases: 5. The CDR3 consists of 15 residues. Assay used: immunoSEQ multiplex PCR; TCRdb lists only in-frame clones, some missing. This sample has 4,500 or so clones, with around 77% found just once. Remarks on this clone: Antigen unknown.

The chain uses TRBV7-9 and TRBJ2-1; 7 bases fit TRBD1. This clonotype was sampled from a human donor with HPV-associated anogenital cancer. This material consisted of tumor tissue, taken from a patient who underwent chemoradiotherapy. CDR3 in amino acids: CASSSTGAAYNEQFF. The CDR3 region has the DNA TGTGCCAGCAGCTCTACAGGGGCAGCCTACAATGAGCAGTTCTTC.